This T cell receptor beta chain originates from a study of neurological immune-mediated disorders. Points from the study as a whole: None of the features examined (clinical or MRI) was associated with the multiple sclerosis repertoire cluster.

CDR1 and CDR2 from the germline V gene are SQVTM and ANQGSEA. The V end was cut by 1 base, the J end by 0 bases, with 6 bases between. CDR3 length: 13 residues. A single record per CDR3 protein comes from TCRdb applying MiXCR to the 5' RACE reads. The table records roughly 60,000 distinct CDR3 sequences, around 4.8% of them present only once. This clonotype showed up many times. As yet, its antigen is unknown. This TCR was sampled from a woman aged 45-59 years with multiple sclerosis. Sequencing was performed on PBMCs. The V and J genes are TRBV29-1 and TRBJ2-5; no definite D call. The CDR3 here is CSVEVGNQETQYF. CDR3 nucleotide sequence: TGCAGCGTTGAAGTAGGAAACCAAGAGACCCAGTACTTC. Complete variable domain (other parts from reference TRBV29-1 and TRBJ2-5): SAVISQKPSRDICQRGTSLTIQCQVDSQVTMMFWYRQQPGQSLTLIATANQGSEATYESGFVIDKFPISRPNLTFSTLTVSNMSPEDSSIYLCSVEVGNQETQYFGPGTRLLVL.